This passage covers 5 T cell receptor beta chains from one sample sequenced in a study of cytomegalovirus exposure and HLA in healthy donors. The table came from immunoSEQ multiplex PCR; TCRdb's copy has only in-frame clones and leaves some out. This sample yields 130,000 to 150,000 clones, of which about 91% are seen a single time; 9% to 9.5% belongs to the top ten. The specimen was PBMCs. The source is a woman between 18 and 30 years old in good health and CMV-seropositive.

The chain is built from TRBV11-2 and TRBJ1-6; TRBD1 is a possible D gene (6 bases). Looked up from germline, CDR1 is SGHAT and CDR2 is FQNNGV. This CDR3 is built from 16 residues. Trimming stripped 4 bases from V and 6 bases from J, with 16 bases between. CDR3 protein: CASSSFQGFPNSPLHF. As DNA, the CDR3 is TGTGCCAGCAGCTCATTTCAGGGGTTCCCTAATTCACCCCTCCACTTT.

The chain carries TRBV7-8 and TRBJ2-1; 9 bases agree with TRBD1. Per the germline V gene, CDR1 is SGHVS and CDR2 is FQNEAQ. The CDR3 sequence is 17 residues long. Trimming removed 5 bases from V and 3 bases from J; junction bases left unmatched: 11. CDR3 region: CASSPLPPDRGYNEQFF. CDR3 nucleotide sequence: TGTGCCAGCAGCCCCCTCCCCCCGGACAGGGGCTACAATGAGCAGTTCTTC.

The V gene is TRBV4-1, the J gene TRBJ2-3, with 7 bases aligning to TRBD2. The V and J ends lost 8 bases and 0 bases, in that order; junction bases with no gene match: 8. CDR1 is MGHRA, CDR2 YSYEKL, per germline. The CDR3 is 15 amino acids. The CDR3 loop is CASASPGGSTDTQYF. CDR3 in DNA: TGCGCCAGCGCCTCCCCCGGGGGGAGCACAGATACGCAGTATTTT.

This clone was observed once. The CDR3 loop is CAIRRGNTEAFF. The DNA of the CDR3 is TGTGCCATCAGAAGGGGAAACACTGAAGCTTTCTTT. This chain connects TRBV6-5 to TRBJ1-1; weak D call: TRBD1 (5 bases). The CDR3 covers 12 residues. The V gene's germline CDR1 is MNHEY and CDR2 SVGAGI. V shed 10 bases and J shed 2 bases, with 11 bases lying between them.

Points on this clone: The sample has other DNA sequences that encode this CDR3 too. The V gene is TRBV30, the J gene TRBJ2-7; the match to TRBD1 covers 10 bases. The J segment lost 2 bases and the V segment lost 0 bases, leaving 1 base of the junction unmatched. From germline, CDR1 is GTSNPN and CDR2 SVGIG (reference sequence). This CDR3 has 14 residues. CDR3 in amino acids: CAWSVGTGAYEQYF. CDR3 bases: TGTGCCTGGAGTGTAGGGACAGGGGCCTACGAGCAGTACTTC.